One TCR beta chain is described in this entry. These data originate in a study of T cell changes during pregnancy in multiple sclerosis. CDR3 length equals 14 residues. The V gene lost 3 bases and the J gene lost 9 bases, with 15 bases spanning the gap. Germline CDR1 reads SGHNT; CDR2 reads YENEEA. Profiled with immunoSEQ multiplex PCR; TCRdb holds only in-frame clones, not every one. The top ten hold around 1.6% of the sample, which has 85,000 to 120,000 clones, about 90% seen once. This receptor was obtained from a female donor with multiple sclerosis, enrolled in a pregnancy study. This chain joins TRBV11-3 and TRBJ2-1; D gene uncertain. Source: peripheral blood, taken before pregnancy. CDR3 loop: CASSFLAARGEQFF. In DNA form, the CDR3 reads TGTGCCAGCAGCTTTCTGGCTGCTCGAGGTGAGCAGTTCTTC.